One T cell receptor (beta chain) is described in this entry. Its recognized antigen is unknown. It is likely a read error, because the conserved phenylalanine at the end of the CDR3 is missing. Bulk unsorted tissue served as the source for RNA extraction, and RNA quality was assessed using a NanoDrop ND-1000 and an Agilent 2100. Newly diagnosed lung cancer patients without prior chemotherapy who had been admitted for thoracic surgery in China between August and November 2014 were enrolled as donors. The study excluded patients who had received radiotherapy or chemotherapy before or who had another cancer at the same time. Surgical tissue pieces of about 1-2.3 cm3 were preserved in RNAlater solution and were kept at -80 degrees C until use. CDR1 and CDR2, looked up from the germline V gene, are SGHAT and FQNNGV. The length of the CDR3 is 17 amino acids, counting both ends. The sequence is cut down to CDR3 DNA, 51 bases in frame from base 1. V gives up 7 bases and J gives up 10 bases, and the segment between their germline ends measures 28 bases.

The data are from a study of tumor and adjacent non-tumor tissue in lung cancer (dated by TCRdb to 2016 to 2019). For context, the study as a whole: Of the cohort, roughly 12 patients had adenocarcinoma, 2 had squamous cell carcinoma and 1 had small cell lung cancer. Ages among the approximately 15 patients ranged from about 30 to 85 years, there were ten or so men and 5 women, and disease was at TNM stage I to III. Bulk TCRbeta repertoires were compared between lung tumor tissue and matched distant non-tumor lung tissue obtained from 15 lung cancer patients. TCRbeta CDR3 sequencing was performed on roughly 27 paired specimens, with one tumor sample and one normal lung sample collected per patient. Sequencing generated a total of approximately 130,000,000 productive TCRbeta reads, averaging roughly 4.4 million reads per sample.

Beyond this particular receptor, the publication reports: TCR diversity (inverse Simpson) was significantly higher in tumor than in normal lung tissue (around 450 vs 150, P = 0.0075, Mann-Whitney U test). The top 100 clones made up a significantly larger cumulative share of the repertoire in normal lung than in tumor tissue. Neither the sequencing platform nor unique molecular identifiers are named or mentioned anywhere in the methods. Significantly higher TCR diversity was found in younger patients, and higher tumor TCR diversity was associated with shorter overall and disease-free survival. Peripheral blood was not sequenced, so blood TCRbeta repertoires were not examined in the lung cancer patients of the study. Only approximately 14 patients were in the cohort, and the authors stated that larger samples and more detailed clinical data are needed.

Receptor libraries were prepared by multiplex PCR. TCRdb lists the instrument as Illumina HiSeq 2500. TCRbeta libraries were constructed through three rounds of nested PCR with primers (Table S4) according to protocols adapted from ARM-PCR. PCR products of 200-500 bp were gel-excised and purified with the QIAquick gel extraction kit before sequencing. The source study handled its data this way. Trimmomatic was used to clean the reads, FLASH merged the cleaned reads into complete CDR3 sequences, and MiTCR assigned the sequences to V(D)J germline segments. Clonal diversity was computed as the inverse Simpson's index with VDJtools. In-frame sequences lacking a premature stop codon were counted as productive reads. TCRdb ran its own pipeline on the public reads, namely fastp trimming at Q25 and MiXCR clone calling, and kept in-frame beta chains. Under each unique CDR3 protein, matching rows form one entry showing the most common genes and DNA. The V and J calls come from TCRdb's annotation, not from the publication. The sample yields 90,000 or so distinct CDR3 sequences; roughly 62% were counted once. The leading ten clones occupy roughly 15% of the sample.

The sequenced sample was lung tumor tissue. This sequence uses TRBV11-2 and TRBJ2-2; the D region possibly corresponds to TRBD2 (7 bases align). The TCR sequence derives from a man between 70 and 80 years old with non-small cell lung cancer. Here is the DNA: TGTGCCAGCAACTCAACAGGTTTTCTAGGGGGGGAGGCGGAGCTGTTTTAT. The translation is CASNSTGFLGGEAELFY.